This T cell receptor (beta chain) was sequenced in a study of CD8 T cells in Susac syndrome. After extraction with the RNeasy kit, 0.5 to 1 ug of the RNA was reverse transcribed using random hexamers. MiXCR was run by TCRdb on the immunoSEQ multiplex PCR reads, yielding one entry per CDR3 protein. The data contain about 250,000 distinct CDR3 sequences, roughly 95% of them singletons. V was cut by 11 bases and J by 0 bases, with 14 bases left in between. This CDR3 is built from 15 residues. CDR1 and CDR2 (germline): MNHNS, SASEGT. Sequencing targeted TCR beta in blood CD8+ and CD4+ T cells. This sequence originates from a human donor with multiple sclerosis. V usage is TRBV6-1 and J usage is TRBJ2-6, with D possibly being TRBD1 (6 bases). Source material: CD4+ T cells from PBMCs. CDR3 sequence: CAGRQASSGANVLTF. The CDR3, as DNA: TGTGCCGGCCGACAGGCGAGCTCTGGGGCCAACGTCCTGACTTTC.